The rows below give T cell receptor beta chains drawn from one sample of a study of blood T cell repertoires in COVID-19. TCRdb keeps only in-frame clones here, not all; method: immunoSEQ multiplex PCR. The table shows 250,000 to 350,000 clones, with around nine tenths occurring only once. Sequenced input: peripheral blood. The receptors originated from a woman younger than 45 with COVID-19, enrolled during active disease. CDR3s include the opening cysteine and the closing phenylalanine or tryptophan. The order of the fields is V gene, J gene, CDR3 length, CDR3 protein.

v_gene: TRBV28
j_gene: TRBJ2-7
len: 15
CDR3aa: CASSPQGAGAYEQYF

v_gene: TRBV4-1
j_gene: TRBJ2-2
len: 18
CDR3aa: CASSQIYRLAGPTGELFF

v_gene: TRBV21-1
j_gene: TRBJ2-7
len: 11
CDR3aa: CASSKLGGQYF

v_gene: TRBV5-1
j_gene: TRBJ2-7
len: 16
CDR3aa: CASSPGSDRALHEQYF

v_gene: TRBV6-1
j_gene: TRBJ1-1
len: 15
CDR3aa: CASSEYGGLNTEAFF

v_gene: TRBV7-9
j_gene: TRBJ2-1
len: 12
CDR3aa: CASSSLAYEQFF

v_gene: TRBV3-1/TRBV3-2
j_gene: TRBJ2-1
len: 13
CDR3aa: CASSTDSANEQFF

v_gene: TRBV11-2
j_gene: TRBJ2-1
len: 15
CDR3aa: CASSLAGLAGDEQFF

v_gene: TRBV29-1
j_gene: TRBJ2-7
len: 12
CDR3aa: CSVWDSSYEQYF

v_gene: TRBV5-1
j_gene: TRBJ1-5
len: 14
CDR3aa: CASSSAGGNQPQHF

v_gene: TRBV7-9
j_gene: TRBJ1-1
len: 15
CDR3aa: CASSPRGGVNTEAFF

v_gene: TRBV9
j_gene: TRBJ2-5
len: 15
CDR3aa: CASSVIGQGGETQYF

v_gene: TRBV5-1
j_gene: TRBJ2-5
len: 14
CDR3aa: CASSLAFGSETQYF

v_gene: TRBV11-2
j_gene: TRBJ2-5
len: 15
CDR3aa: CASSLGLAGVETQYF

v_gene: TRBV7-2
j_gene: TRBJ2-1
len: 13
CDR3aa: CASSAAGYNEQFF

v_gene: TRBV28
j_gene: TRBJ1-1
len: 14
CDR3aa: CASKNRGPGTEAFF

v_gene: TRBV2
j_gene: TRBJ2-1
len: 15
CDR3aa: CASSGILAIGNEQFF

v_gene: TRBV24-1
j_gene: TRBJ1-1
len: 14
CDR3aa: CATSEGQGNTEAFF

v_gene: TRBV21-1
j_gene: TRBJ1-2
len: 15
CDR3aa: CASSKKGPQGDGYTF

v_gene: TRBV7-3
j_gene: TRBJ1-6
len: 13
CDR3aa: CASSLQGDSPLHF

v_gene: TRBV7-9
j_gene: TRBJ2-7
len: 15
CDR3aa: CASSDTSGPSYEQYF

v_gene: TRBV19
j_gene: TRBJ2-7
len: 14
CDR3aa: CASSSTGVDYEQYF

v_gene: TRBV7-8
j_gene: TRBJ2-7
len: 14
CDR3aa: CASSYTGGSYEQYF

v_gene: TRBV15
j_gene: TRBJ2-7
len: 15
CDR3aa: CATSRGHTANYEQYF

v_gene: TRBV28
j_gene: TRBJ1-5
len: 15
CDR3aa: CASSLPRTLYQPQHF